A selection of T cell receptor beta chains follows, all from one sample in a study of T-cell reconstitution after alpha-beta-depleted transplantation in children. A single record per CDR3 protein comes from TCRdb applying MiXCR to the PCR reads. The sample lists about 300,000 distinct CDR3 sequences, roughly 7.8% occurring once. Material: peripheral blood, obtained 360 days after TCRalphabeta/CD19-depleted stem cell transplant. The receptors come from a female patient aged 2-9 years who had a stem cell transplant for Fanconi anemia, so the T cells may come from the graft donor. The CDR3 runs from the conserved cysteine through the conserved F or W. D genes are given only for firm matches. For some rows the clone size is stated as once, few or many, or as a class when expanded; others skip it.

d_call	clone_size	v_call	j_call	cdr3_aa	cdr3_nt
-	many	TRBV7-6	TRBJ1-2	CASSSYLGAGYTF	TGTGCCAGCAGCTCCTACTTGGGAGCTGGCTACACCTTC
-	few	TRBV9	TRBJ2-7	CASSVEAGSYEQYF	TGTGCCAGCAGCGTAGAGGCAGGGAGCTACGAGCAGTACTTC
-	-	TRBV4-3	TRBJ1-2	CASSQGLAGQEGYTF	TGCGCCAGCAGCCAAGGGTTAGCCGGGCAGGAAGGCTACACCTTC
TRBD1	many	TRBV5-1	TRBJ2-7	CASSSQGAEQYF	TGCGCCAGCAGCTCGCAGGGGGCTGAGCAGTACTTC
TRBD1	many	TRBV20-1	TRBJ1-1	CSALGLDRAFNTEAFF	TGCAGTGCTCTGGGACTGGACAGGGCCTTCAACACTGAAGCTTTCTTT
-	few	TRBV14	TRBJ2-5	CASLRTQYF	TGTGCCAGCCTGAGGACCCAGTACTTC
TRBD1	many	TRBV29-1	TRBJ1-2	CSVRDRALHGYTF	TGCAGCGTTAGGGACAGGGCTTTGCATGGCTACACCTTC
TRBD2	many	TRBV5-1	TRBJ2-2	CASSPSGASGNTGELFF	TGCGCCAGCAGCCCGAGTGGAGCTAGCGGTAACACCGGGGAGCTGTTTTTT
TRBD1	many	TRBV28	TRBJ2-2	CASSLRDRYTGELFF	TGTGCCAGCAGTTTACGGGACAGATACACCGGGGAGCTGTTTTTT
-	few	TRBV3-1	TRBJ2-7	CASSQARAHGYEQYF	TGTGCCAGCAGCCAAGCCCGGGCCCATGGCTACGAGCAGTACTTC
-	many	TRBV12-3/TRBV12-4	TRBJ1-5	CASGEYQPQHF	TGTGCCAGCGGAGAATATCAGCCCCAGCATTTT
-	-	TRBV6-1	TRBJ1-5	CASSGTGGPALSNQPQHF	TGTGCCAGCAGTGGGACGGGAGGGCCTGCCCTTAGCAATCAGCCCCAGCATTTT
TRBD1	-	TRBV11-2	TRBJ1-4	CASRHTGGPGRIATNEKLFF	TGTGCCAGCAGGCACACAGGGGGCCCGGGCCGAATTGCAACTAATGAAAAACTGTTTTTT
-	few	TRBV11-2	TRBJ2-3	CASSFRGARFEVTQYF	TGTGCCAGCAGCTTCAGGGGGGCGCGATTTGAGGTGACGCAGTATTTT
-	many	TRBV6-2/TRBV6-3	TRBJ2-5	CASSYSFETQYF	TGTGCCAGCAGTTACTCTTTTGAGACCCAGTACTTC
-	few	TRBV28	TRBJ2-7	CASSFSDRSGEQYF	TGTGCCAGCAGTTTTTCCGACCGGTCGGGCGAGCAGTACTTC